This T cell receptor beta chain was captured by sequencing in a study of T cell repertoires in cytomegalovirus infection. The wider study: A matching HLA type, together with CMV infection, was signaled by public TCR beta signatures. Study-wide points: The ex vivo response was dominated by HLA-C-restricted CMV-specific TCR beta clonotypes. Cumulative frequency of public TCR beta families picked out carriers of CMV plus the relevant HLA.

This clonotype was seen at least ten times. Its cognate antigen is unknown. TCRdb reprocessed the reads with MiXCR, giving one entry per CDR3 protein. Of approximately 110,000 distinct CDR3 sequences listed, 10% are singletons. CDR3 length equals 15 residues. V gave up 8 bases and J gave up 5 bases; unmatched junction bases: 9. Germline lookup yields CDR1 WSHSY and CDR2 SAAADI. The sequence derives from a human donor in good health (CMV status not recorded). Some clones in this sample may be carry-over from other donors' samples. The sequencing input was PBMCs, sequenced either directly or after in vitro stimulation (not recorded which). V and J are TRBV10-2 and TRBJ2-1, with TRBD2 matching over 10 bases. The CDR3 reads CASGKREGIHNEQFF. The CDR3 DNA reads TGCGCCAGCGGTAAGCGGGAGGGCATCCACAATGAGCAGTTCTTC.